Listed below are T cell receptor beta chains from one sample, sequenced in a study of blood T cell repertoires in COVID-19. The table came from immunoSEQ multiplex PCR; TCRdb's copy has only in-frame clones and leaves some out. The data contain around 330,000 clones, approximately 90% of them seen just once; the ten biggest clones take up roughly 8.9%. Source material: PBMCs or T cells enriched from blood (not recorded which). The origin of the receptors is a middle-aged woman who had recovered from COVID-19. The CDR3 runs from the conserved cysteine through the conserved F or W. D genes are given only for firm matches. Size tells how often a clone was seen (once, few, many) or the class of an expanded clone, and some rows leave it out.

NA	TRBV27	NA	TRBJ1-5	CASSPTSSSNQPQHF	TGTGCCAGCAGTCCAACCAGTTCTAGCAATCAGCCCCAGCATTTT
NA	TRBV24-1	NA	TRBJ1-2	CATSPRDRDYLLGSYGYTF	TGTGCCACCAGTCCGAGGGACCGGGACTATCTCCTCGGAAGCTATGGCTACACCTTC
NA	TRBV5-4	TRBD1	TRBJ2-6	CASSLDRGQLTSGANVLTF	TGTGCCAGCAGCTTGGACAGGGGACAATTAACCTCTGGGGCCAACGTCCTGACTTTC
NA	TRBV5-8	NA	TRBJ1-5	CASSLGWGVRQPQHF	TGTGCCAGCAGCTTGGGGTGGGGGGTGCGTCAGCCCCAGCATTTT
once	TRBV9	TRBD2	TRBJ2-5	CASSVVASGSGTQYF	TGTGCCAGCAGCGTAGTGGCTAGCGGGTCTGGGACCCAGTACTTC
NA	TRBV20-1	NA	TRBJ1-1	CSDGGAFF	TGCAGCGACGGAGGGGCTTTCTTT
NA	TRBV19	TRBD2	TRBJ2-7	CASSMSGGSAYEQYF	TGTGCCAGTAGTATGTCGGGGGGGTCGGCCTACGAGCAGTACTTC
NA	TRBV27	NA	TRBJ2-2	CASRRDTLNTGELFF	TGTGCCAGCAGACGGGACACTCTTAACACCGGGGAGCTGTTTTTT
few	TRBV19	NA	TRBJ1-1	CASSPYEGSMNTEAFF	TGTGCCAGTAGTCCCTACGAGGGAAGTATGAACACTGAAGCTTTCTTT
NA	TRBV7-2	TRBD2	TRBJ2-7	CASSLVSGGSYEQYF	TGTGCCAGCAGCTTAGTTAGCGGGGGCTCCTACGAGCAGTACTTC
NA	TRBV5-5	NA	TRBJ1-2	CASSRGGDYGYTF	TGTGCCAGCAGCCGAGGGGGTGACTATGGCTACACCTTC
NA	TRBV4-3	TRBD2	TRBJ2-2	CASSQEGAGDYTGELFF	TGCGCCAGCAGCCAAGAAGGGGCGGGGGACTACACCGGGGAGCTGTTTTTT
NA	TRBV9	NA	TRBJ2-1	CASSVAMGSSSSYNEQFF	TGTGCCAGCAGCGTAGCTATGGGCTCTTCAAGCTCCTACAATGAGCAGTTCTTC
NA	TRBV9	NA	TRBJ2-6	CASSVGIRGKVSSGANVLTF	TGTGCCAGCAGCGTAGGGATTAGGGGTAAAGTTTCTTCTGGGGCCAACGTCCTGACTTTC
once	TRBV18	NA	TRBJ2-3	CASSPSGGTDTQYF	TGTGCCAGCTCACCGTCAGGGGGCACAGATACGCAGTATTTT
NA	TRBV11-3	NA	TRBJ1-1	CASSRGNTEAFF	TGTGCCAGCTCCCGGGGAAACACTGAAGCTTTCTTT
NA	TRBV28	NA	TRBJ1-3	CASSLSSGAGNTIYF	TGTGCCAGCAGTTTATCCTCAGGGGCCGGAAACACCATATATTTT
NA	TRBV9	NA	TRBJ1-2	CASSVGIGANYGYTF	TGTGCCAGCAGCGTAGGAATCGGGGCTAACTATGGCTACACCTTC
NA	TRBV7-3	NA	TRBJ1-2	CASSLTRVGQDGYTF	TGTGCCAGCAGCTTAACGCGGGTCGGGCAGGATGGCTACACCTTC
NA	TRBV5-1	TRBD2	TRBJ2-5	CASSLVVAGGETQYF	TGCGCCAGCAGCTTGGTGGTAGCGGGAGGGGAGACCCAGTACTTC
NA	TRBV5-1	TRBD2	TRBJ2-5	CASSLAGTSGSVTQYF	TGCGCCAGCAGCTTGGCCGGGACTAGCGGGAGTGTGACCCAGTACTTC
NA	TRBV7-2	NA	TRBJ2-5	CASSSHEANPQETQYF	TGTGCCAGCAGCTCCCACGAGGCCAACCCACAAGAGACCCAGTACTTC
NA	TRBV19	TRBD1	TRBJ2-7	CASTTNRGSIFLSTYEQYF	TGTGCCAGTACAACAAACAGGGGGAGTATCTTTCTGAGTACCTACGAGCAGTACTTC
NA	TRBV30	NA	TRBJ2-7	CAWSFRESYEQYF	TGTGCCTGGAGTTTCAGGGAATCCTACGAGCAGTACTTC
few	TRBV19	NA	TRBJ1-1	CASLEEVGMNTEAFF	TGTGCCAGTCTCGAGGAGGTGGGAATGAACACTGAAGCTTTCTTT
many	TRBV9	NA	TRBJ1-2	CASSVGSGYGYTF	TGTGCCAGCAGCGTAGGGTCCGGCTATGGCTACACCTTC
once	TRBV2	TRBD2	TRBJ2-7	CASSAGTSGVASYEQYF	TGTGCCAGCAGTGCCGGGACTAGCGGGGTTGCCTCCTACGAGCAGTACTTC
NA	TRBV12-5	NA	TRBJ1-1	CASGLDFEAFF	TGTGCTAGTGGTTTGGACTTTGAAGCTTTCTTT
NA	TRBV30	TRBD1	TRBJ1-6	CAWSVRGTGMNSPLHF	TGTGCCTGGAGTGTACGGGGGACAGGGATGAATTCACCCCTCCACTTT
NA	TRBV11-3	TRBD2	TRBJ2-2	CASSSGTSGGAAGELFF	TGTGCCAGCAGCTCTGGGACTAGCGGGGGGGCTGCCGGGGAGCTGTTTTTT
NA	TRBV9	NA	TRBJ2-5	CASSVAVRETQYF	TGTGCCAGCAGCGTAGCGGTCCGAGAGACCCAGTACTTC
NA	TRBV7-3	NA	TRBJ1-1	CASSSAAGVGTEAFF	TGTGCCAGCAGCTCAGCGGCAGGGGTAGGCACTGAAGCTTTCTTT
NA	TRBV7-9	NA	TRBJ1-4	CASSSWEAVVEKLFF	TGTGCCAGCAGCTCCTGGGAGGCCGTGGTTGAAAAACTGTTTTTT
few	TRBV28	NA	TRBJ2-7	CASSPGDTSSYEQYF	TGTGCCAGCAGTCCCGGGGACACCTCCTCCTACGAGCAGTACTTC
NA	TRBV2	TRBD1	TRBJ1-6	CASSDYRGNSPLHF	TGTGCCAGCAGTGATTACAGGGGAAATTCACCCCTCCACTTT
NA	TRBV11-1	NA	TRBJ2-3	CASSLLQGFTDTQYF	TGTGCCAGCAGCTTACTGCAGGGTTTCACAGATACGCAGTATTTT
NA	TRBV6-5	TRBD2	TRBJ2-7	CASTQRGAYEQYF	TGTGCCAGCACCCAGCGGGGGGCCTACGAGCAGTACTTC
NA	TRBV4-2	TRBD1	TRBJ1-5	CASSLGQGAGQPQHF	TGTGCCAGCAGCCTGGGCCAGGGGGCAGGCCAGCCCCAGCATTTT
NA	TRBV2	TRBD1	TRBJ1-5	CASSEARRGLQPQHF	TGTGCCAGCAGTGAAGCGAGGAGGGGGCTTCAGCCCCAGCATTTT